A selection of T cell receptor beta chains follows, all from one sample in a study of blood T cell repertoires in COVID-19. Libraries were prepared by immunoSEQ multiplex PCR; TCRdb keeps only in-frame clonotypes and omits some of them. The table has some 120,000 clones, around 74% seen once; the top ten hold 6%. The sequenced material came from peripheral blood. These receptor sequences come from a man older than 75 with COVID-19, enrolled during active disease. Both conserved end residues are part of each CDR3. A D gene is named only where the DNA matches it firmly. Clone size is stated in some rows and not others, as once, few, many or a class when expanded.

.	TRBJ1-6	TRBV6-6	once	TGTGCCAGCAGTCCCCTGGGCAGTGTTGCAAATAATTCACCCCTCCACTTT	CASSPLGSVANNSPLHF
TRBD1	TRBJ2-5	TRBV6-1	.	TGTGCCACCGCCGGGACAGGGAGTTGGGAGACCCAGTACTTC	CATAGTGSWETQYF
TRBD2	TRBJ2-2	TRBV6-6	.	TGTGCCAGCAATAAAGCGGGAGGAGTGGGCACCGGGGAGCTGTTTTTT	CASNKAGGVGTGELFF
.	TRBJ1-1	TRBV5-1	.	TGCGCCAGCAGCTTGCAAAACATGAACACTGAAGCTTTCTTT	CASSLQNMNTEAFF
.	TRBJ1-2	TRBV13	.	TGTGCCAGCAGCTTAGGCTCAGGGAGGACCTATGGCTACACCTTC	CASSLGSGRTYGYTF
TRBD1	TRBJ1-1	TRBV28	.	TGTGCCAGCAGTGGGACAGGGTGGACTGAAGCTTTCTTT	CASSGTGWTEAFF
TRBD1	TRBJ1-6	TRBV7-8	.	TGTGCCAGCAGAACGACAGGGGGCTTTTCACCCCTCCACTTT	CASRTTGGFSPLHF
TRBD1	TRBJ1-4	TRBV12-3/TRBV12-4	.	TGTGCCAGCAGTAACAGGGGGAGTGAAAAACTGTTTTTT	CASSNRGSEKLFF
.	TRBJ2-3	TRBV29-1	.	TGCAGCGTTGGCTTAATGGAGCTAGATACGCAGTATTTT	CSVGLMELDTQYF
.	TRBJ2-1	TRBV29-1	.	TGCAGCACGGGGCTCCGGGGTAATGAGCAGTTCTTC	CSTGLRGNEQFF
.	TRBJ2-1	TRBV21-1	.	TGTGCCAGCAGCACGGGACTAGCGGGACCCCGCACCTACAATGAGCAGTTCTTC	CASSTGLAGPRTYNEQFF
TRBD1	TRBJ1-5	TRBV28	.	TGTGCCAGCAGTTCGCGCAGGGGGAATCAGCCCCAGCATTTT	CASSSRRGNQPQHF
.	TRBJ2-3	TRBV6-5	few	TGTGCCAGCAGACCCGGGGAGGGGGCAGATACGCAGTATTTT	CASRPGEGADTQYF
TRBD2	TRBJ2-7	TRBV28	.	TGTGCCAGCAGTTTAAGTAGCGGGAACAACTACGAGCAGTACTTC	CASSLSSGNNYEQYF
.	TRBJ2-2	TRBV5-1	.	TGCGCCAGCAGCTTGGAGGCGGGGACGAACACCGGGGAGCTGTTTTTT	CASSLEAGTNTGELFF
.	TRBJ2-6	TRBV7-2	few	TGTGCCAGCAGCTTAGGCAGGACTGGGGCCAACGTCCTGACTTTC	CASSLGRTGANVLTF
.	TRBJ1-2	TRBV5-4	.	TGTGCCAGCAGCTCCCCGACAGGTCCGGGCTATGGCTACACCTTC	CASSSPTGPGYGYTF
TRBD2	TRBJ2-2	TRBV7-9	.	TGTGCCAGCGTAAACAGCGGGAGGGCAAACACCGGGGAGCTGTTTTTT	CASVNSGRANTGELFF
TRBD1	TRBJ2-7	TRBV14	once	TGTGCCAGCAGCCACATGGGGGCAGGGGGATCTTGGGTGGTCGCGTACGAGCAGTACTTC	CASSHMGAGGSWVVAYEQYF
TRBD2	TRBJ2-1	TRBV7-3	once	TGTGCCAGCAGTTTTAAGTTGCGGGAGGGGAACAATGAGCAGTTCTTC	CASSFKLREGNNEQFF
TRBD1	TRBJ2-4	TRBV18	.	TGTGCCAGCTCACCACCCGGACAGGGTGGGAACATTCAGTACTTC	CASSPPGQGGNIQYF
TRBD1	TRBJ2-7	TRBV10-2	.	TGCGCCAGCAGTGAGTTACGGGGACAGGGAAAGACCTACGAGCAGTACTTC	CASSELRGQGKTYEQYF
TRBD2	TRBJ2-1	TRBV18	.	TGTGCCAGCTCACCACCGAGGCTAGCGGCGTACAATGAGCAGTTCTTC	CASSPPRLAAYNEQFF
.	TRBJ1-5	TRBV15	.	TGTGCCACCAGCAGAGATAATACAGGGTTCCAGCCCCAGCATTTT	CATSRDNTGFQPQHF
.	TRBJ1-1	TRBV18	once	TGTGCCAGCTCACCACCAGCTTGGGAGGGAGAAGCTTTCTTT	CASSPPAWEGEAFF
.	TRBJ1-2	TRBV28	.	TGTGCCGTTGACAATCCCAAGGCATTTAATGGCTACACCTTC	CAVDNPKAFNGYTF
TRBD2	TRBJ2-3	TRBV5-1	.	TGCGCCAGCAAAGGGCGGACTAGCGGGAGCTCCGATACGCAGTATTTT	CASKGRTSGSSDTQYF
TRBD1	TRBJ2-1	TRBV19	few	TGTGCCAGTAGTATAGATCCGGACAGGGAAGGGCAGTTCTTC	CASSIDPDREGQFF